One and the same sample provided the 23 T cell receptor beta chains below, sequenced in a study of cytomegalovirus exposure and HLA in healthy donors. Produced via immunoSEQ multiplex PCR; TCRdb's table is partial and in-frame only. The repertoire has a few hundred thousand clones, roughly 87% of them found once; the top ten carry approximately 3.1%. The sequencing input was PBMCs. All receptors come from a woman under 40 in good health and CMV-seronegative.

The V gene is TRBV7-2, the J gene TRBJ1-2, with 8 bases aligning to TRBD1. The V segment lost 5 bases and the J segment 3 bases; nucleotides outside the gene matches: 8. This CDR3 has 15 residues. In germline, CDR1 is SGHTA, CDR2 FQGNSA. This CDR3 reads CASSIGTGRDYGYTF. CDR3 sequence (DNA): TGTGCCAGCAGCATTGGGACAGGCAGGGACTATGGCTACACCTTC.

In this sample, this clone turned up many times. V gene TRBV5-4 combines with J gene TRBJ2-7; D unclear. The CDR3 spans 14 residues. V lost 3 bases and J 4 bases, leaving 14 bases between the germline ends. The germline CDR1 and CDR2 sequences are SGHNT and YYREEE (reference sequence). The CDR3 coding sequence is TGTGCCAGCAGCTCCGAGAGCCAGGAGTACGAGCAGTACTTC. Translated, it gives CASSSESQEYEQYF.

The CDR3 sequence is CASSLVGQGRPSGANVLTF. In DNA, the CDR3 is TGCGCCAGCAGCTTGGTAGGACAGGGGAGGCCCTCTGGGGCCAACGTCCTGACTTTC. The chain recombines TRBV5-1 with TRBJ2-6, with TRBD1 identical over 9 bases. The CDR3 totals 19 residues. Unmatched junction bases numbered 7, after V lost 0 bases and J lost 0 bases. Germline CDR1 reads SGHRS; CDR2 reads YFSETQ.

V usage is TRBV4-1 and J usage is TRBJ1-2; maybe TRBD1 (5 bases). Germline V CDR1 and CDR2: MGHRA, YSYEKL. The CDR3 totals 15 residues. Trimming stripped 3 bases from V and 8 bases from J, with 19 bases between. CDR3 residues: CASSQDLDTPLGYTF. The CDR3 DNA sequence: TGCGCCAGCAGCCAGGATTTGGACACCCCCCTCGGCTACACCTTC.

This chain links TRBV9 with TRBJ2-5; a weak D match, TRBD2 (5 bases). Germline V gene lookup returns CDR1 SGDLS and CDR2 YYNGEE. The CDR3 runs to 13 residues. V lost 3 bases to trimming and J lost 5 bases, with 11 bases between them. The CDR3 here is CASSGGVDETQYF. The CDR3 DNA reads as TGTGCCAGCAGCGGGGGAGTGGATGAGACCCAGTACTTC. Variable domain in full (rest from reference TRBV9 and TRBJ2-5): DSGVTQTPKHLITATGQRVTLRCSPRSGDLSVYWYQQSLDQGLQFLIQYYNGEERAKGNILERFSAQQFPDLHSELNLSSLELGDSALYFCASSGGVDETQYFGPGTRLLVL.

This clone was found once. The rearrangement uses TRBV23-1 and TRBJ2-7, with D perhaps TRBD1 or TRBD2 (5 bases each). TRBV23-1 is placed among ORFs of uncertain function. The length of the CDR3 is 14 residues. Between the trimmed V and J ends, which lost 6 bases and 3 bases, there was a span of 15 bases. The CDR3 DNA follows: TGCGCCAGCAGCCTCTATGAGGGGAACTACGAGCAGTACTTC. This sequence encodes CASSLYEGNYEQYF.

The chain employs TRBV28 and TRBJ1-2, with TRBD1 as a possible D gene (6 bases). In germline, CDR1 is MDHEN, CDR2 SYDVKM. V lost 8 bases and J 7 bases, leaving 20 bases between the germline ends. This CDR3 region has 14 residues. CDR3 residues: CASSPGHPPLGYTF. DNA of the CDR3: TGTGCCAGCTCGCCGGGACACCCGCCTCTTGGCTACACCTTC.

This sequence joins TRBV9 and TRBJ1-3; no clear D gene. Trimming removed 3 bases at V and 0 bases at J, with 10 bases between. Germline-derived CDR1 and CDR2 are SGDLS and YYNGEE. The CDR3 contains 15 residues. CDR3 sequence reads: CASSALGVSGNTIYF. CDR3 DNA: TGTGCCAGCAGCGCCCTCGGGGTCTCTGGAAACACCATATATTTT.

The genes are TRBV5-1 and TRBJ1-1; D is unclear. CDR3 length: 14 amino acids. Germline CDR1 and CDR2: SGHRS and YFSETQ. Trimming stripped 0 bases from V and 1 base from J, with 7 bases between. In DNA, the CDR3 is TGCGCCAGCAGCTTGGAGTTAGAGAACACTGAAGCTTTCTTT. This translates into CASSLELENTEAFF.

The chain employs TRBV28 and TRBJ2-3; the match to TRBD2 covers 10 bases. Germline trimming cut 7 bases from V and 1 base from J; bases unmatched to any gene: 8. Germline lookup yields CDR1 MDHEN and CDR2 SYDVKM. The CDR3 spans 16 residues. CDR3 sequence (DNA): TGTGCCAGCAACCCTTTCGGGACTAGCGGCACAGATACGCAGTATTTT. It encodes CASNPFGTSGTDTQYF. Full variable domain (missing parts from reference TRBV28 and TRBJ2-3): DVKVTQSSRYLVKRTGEKVFLECVQDMDHENMFWYRQDPGLGLRLIYFSYDVKMKEKGDIPEGYSVSREKKERFSLILESASTNQTSMYLCASNPFGTSGTDTQYFGPGTRLTVL.

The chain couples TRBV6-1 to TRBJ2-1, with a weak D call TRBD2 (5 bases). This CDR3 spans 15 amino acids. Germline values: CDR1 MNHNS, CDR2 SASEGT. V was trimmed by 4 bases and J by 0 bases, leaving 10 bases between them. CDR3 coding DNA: TGTGCCAGCAGTGCGGGAAGAGCCTCCTACAATGAGCAGTTCTTC. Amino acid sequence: CASSAGRASYNEQFF.

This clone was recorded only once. Here the CDR3 DNA reads TGTGCCAGCAGCTTAGGAGAAGGCCATGAGCAGTTCTTC. Its protein product is CASSLGEGHEQFF. The chain joins TRBV7-3 to TRBJ2-1; no clear D. V lost 2 bases to trimming and J lost 8 bases, with 10 bases between them. CDR1 is SGHTA and CDR2 is FQGTGA in the germline V gene. CDR3 length: 13 residues.

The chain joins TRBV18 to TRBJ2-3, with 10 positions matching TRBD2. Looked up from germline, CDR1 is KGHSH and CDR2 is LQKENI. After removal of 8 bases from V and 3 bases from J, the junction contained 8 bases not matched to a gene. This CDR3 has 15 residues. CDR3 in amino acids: CASTRTSGITDTQYF. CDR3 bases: TGTGCCAGCACACGGACTAGCGGCATTACAGATACGCAGTATTTT.

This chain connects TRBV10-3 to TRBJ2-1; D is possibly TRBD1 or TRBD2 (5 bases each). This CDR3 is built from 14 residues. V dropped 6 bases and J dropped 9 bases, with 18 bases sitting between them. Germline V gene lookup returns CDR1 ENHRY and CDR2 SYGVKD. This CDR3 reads CAIRWGPKGGEQFF. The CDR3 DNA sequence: TGTGCCATCAGATGGGGACCCAAAGGAGGTGAGCAGTTCTTC.

The CDR3 coding sequence is TGTGCCAGCTCGCCCCCCGGTAGGGGTGAGAATCAGCCCCAGCATTTT. Translated: CASSPPGRGENQPQHF. The rearrangement joins TRBV18 to TRBJ1-5; D perhaps matches TRBD1 (5 bases). Germline CDR1 is KGHSH and CDR2 is LQKENI. This CDR3 region has 16 residues. Between the trimmed V and J ends, which lost 6 bases and 4 bases, there was a span of 19 bases.

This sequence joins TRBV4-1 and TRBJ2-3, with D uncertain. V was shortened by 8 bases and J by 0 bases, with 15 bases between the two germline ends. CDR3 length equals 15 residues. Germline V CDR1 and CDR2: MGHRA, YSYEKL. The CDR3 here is CASRQRVASTDTQYF. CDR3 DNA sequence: TGCGCCAGCCGACAACGGGTAGCTAGCACAGATACGCAGTATTTT.

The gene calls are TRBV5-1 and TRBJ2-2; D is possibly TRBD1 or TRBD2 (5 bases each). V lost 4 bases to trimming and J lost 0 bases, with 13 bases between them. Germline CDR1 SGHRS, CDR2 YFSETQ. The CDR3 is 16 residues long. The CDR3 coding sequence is TGCGCCAGCAGCCCATCGGGACGAACGAACACCGGGGAGCTGTTTTTT. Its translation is CASSPSGRTNTGELFF. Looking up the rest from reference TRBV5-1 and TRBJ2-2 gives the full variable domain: KAGVTQTPRYLIKTRGQQVTLSCSPISGHRSVSWYQQTPGQGLQFLFEYFSETQRNKGNFPGRFSGRQFSNSRSEMNVSTLELGDSALYLCASSPSGRTNTGELFFGEGSRLTVL.

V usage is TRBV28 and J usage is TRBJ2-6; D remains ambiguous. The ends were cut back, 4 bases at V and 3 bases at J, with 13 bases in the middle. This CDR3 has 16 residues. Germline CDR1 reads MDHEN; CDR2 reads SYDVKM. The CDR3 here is CASSSRSVVGANVLTF. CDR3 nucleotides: TGTGCCAGCAGTTCTCGGTCCGTTGTTGGGGCCAACGTCCTGACTTTC.

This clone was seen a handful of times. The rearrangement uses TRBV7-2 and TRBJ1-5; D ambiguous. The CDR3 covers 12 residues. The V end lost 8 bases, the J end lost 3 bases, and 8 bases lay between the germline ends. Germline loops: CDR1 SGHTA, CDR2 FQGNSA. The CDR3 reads CASSRPNQPQHF. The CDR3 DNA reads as TGTGCCAGCTCCCGGCCCAATCAGCCCCAGCATTTT.

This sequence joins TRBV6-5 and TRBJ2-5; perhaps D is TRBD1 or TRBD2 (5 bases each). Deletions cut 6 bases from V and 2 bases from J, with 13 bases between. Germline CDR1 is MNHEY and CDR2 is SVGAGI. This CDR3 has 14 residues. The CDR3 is CASRPRGEQETQYF. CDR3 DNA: TGTGCCAGCAGGCCGCGAGGGGAACAAGAGACCCAGTACTTC.

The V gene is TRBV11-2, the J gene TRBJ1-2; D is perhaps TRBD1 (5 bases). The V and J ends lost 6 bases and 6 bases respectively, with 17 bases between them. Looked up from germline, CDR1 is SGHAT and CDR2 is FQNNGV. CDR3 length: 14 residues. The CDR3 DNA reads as TGTGCCAGCAGTCTCCGCCTGGGGGGGGATGGCTACACCTTC. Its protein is CASSLRLGGDGYTF.

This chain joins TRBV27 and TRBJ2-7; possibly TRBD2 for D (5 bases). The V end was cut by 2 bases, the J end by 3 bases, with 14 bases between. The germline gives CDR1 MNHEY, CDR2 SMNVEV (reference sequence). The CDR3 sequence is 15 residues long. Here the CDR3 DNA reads TGTGCCAGCAGTTTACAGGCCCAAGGACTCTACGAGCAGTACTTC. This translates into CASSLQAQGLYEQYF.

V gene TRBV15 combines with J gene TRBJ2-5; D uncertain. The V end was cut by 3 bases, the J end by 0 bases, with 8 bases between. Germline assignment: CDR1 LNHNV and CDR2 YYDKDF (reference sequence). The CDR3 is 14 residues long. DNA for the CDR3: TGTGCCACCAGCAGTGAGCTGTACCAAGAGACCCAGTACTTC. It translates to CATSSELYQETQYF. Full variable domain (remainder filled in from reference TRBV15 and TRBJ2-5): DAMVIQNPRYQVTQFGKPVTLSCSQTLNHNVMYWYQQKSSQAPKLLFHYYDKDFNNEADTPDNFQSRRPNTSFCFLDIRSPGLGDTAMYLCATSSELYQETQYFGPGTRLLVL.